This T cell receptor beta chain was observed in a study of cytomegalovirus exposure and HLA in healthy donors. Findings and caveats of the study: A link between a missense DCLRE1C variant and TCR beta V- and J-gene trimming emerged from a later analysis. Some V segments could not be told apart, so they were left out, TRBV6-2 and TRBV6-3 among them. The productive fraction for most TCR beta V segments was about 87% or about 30% in an earlier analysis.

PCR used 60 Vbeta primers and 13 Jbeta primers. Profiled with immunoSEQ multiplex PCR; TCRdb holds only in-frame clones, not every one. The sample shows 95,000 to 150,000 clones, about 73% of them seen only once. Comment on this clone: The antigen is unknown.

The CDR3 extends over 15 amino acids. CDR1 is SGHTA and CDR2 is FQGTGA in the germline V gene. V was trimmed by 2 bases and J by 2 bases, leaving 13 bases between them. The rearrangement joins TRBV7-3 to TRBJ2-7, with TRBD1 as a possible D gene (6 bases). The sequence came from a middle-aged woman in good health and CMV-seronegative. Material for sequencing was PBMCs. CDR3 sequence (DNA): TGTGCCAGCAGCTTATACGGTGGGGACACCTACGAGCAGTACTTC. Translated: CASSLYGGDTYEQYF.